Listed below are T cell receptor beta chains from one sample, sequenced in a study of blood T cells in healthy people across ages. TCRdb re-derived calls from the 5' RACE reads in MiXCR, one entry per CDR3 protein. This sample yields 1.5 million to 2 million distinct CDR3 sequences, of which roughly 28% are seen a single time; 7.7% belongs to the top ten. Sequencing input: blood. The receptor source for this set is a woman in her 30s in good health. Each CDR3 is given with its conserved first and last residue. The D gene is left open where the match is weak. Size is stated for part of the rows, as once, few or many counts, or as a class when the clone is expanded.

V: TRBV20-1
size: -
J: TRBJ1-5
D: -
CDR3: CSAGQGITNQPQHF
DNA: TGCAGTGCTGGCCAGGGAATTACCAATCAGCCCCAGCATTTT

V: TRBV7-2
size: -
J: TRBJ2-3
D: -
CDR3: CASSLVRGILGTDTQYF
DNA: TGTGCCAGCAGCTTAGTTAGGGGGATACTCGGCACAGATACGCAGTATTTT

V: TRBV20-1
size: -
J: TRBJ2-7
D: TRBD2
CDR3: CSVTPPQRGPYNEQYF
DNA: TGCAGTGTTACCCCTCCGCAGCGGGGGCCGTACAATGAGCAGTACTTC

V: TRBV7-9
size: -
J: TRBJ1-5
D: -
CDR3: CARVRDGLIEGNQPQHF
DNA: TGTGCCCGGGTTCGGGACGGACTTATAGAAGGCAATCAGCCCCAGCATTTT

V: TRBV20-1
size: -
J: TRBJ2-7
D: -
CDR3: CSAGNREPYEQYF
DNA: TGCAGTGCTGGGAACAGGGAGCCCTACGAGCAGTACTTC

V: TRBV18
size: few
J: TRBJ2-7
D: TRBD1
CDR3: CASSLRQGNVHEQYF
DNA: TGTGCCAGCTCGTTAAGACAGGGAAATGTCCACGAGCAGTACTTC

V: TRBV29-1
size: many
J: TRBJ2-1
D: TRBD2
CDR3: CSVVRAGGYNEQFF
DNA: TGCAGCGTTGTAAGGGCGGGAGGGTACAATGAGCAGTTCTTC

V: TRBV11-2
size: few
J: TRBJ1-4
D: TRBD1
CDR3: CASSSYRGLNEKLFF
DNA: TGTGCCAGCAGCTCATACAGGGGGCTTAATGAAAAACTGTTTTTT

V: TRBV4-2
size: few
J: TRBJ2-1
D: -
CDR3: CASSQDLGRGYNEQFF
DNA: TGTGCCAGCAGCCAAGATCTTGGGCGGGGCTACAATGAGCAGTTCTTC

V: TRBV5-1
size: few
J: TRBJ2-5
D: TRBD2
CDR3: CASRWASGETQYF
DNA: TGCGCCAGCAGATGGGCTAGCGGAGAGACCCAGTACTTC

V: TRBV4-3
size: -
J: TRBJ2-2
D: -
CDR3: CASSQDTRANTGELFF
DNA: TGCGCCAGCAGCCAAGATACTAGAGCGAACACCGGGGAGCTGTTTTTT

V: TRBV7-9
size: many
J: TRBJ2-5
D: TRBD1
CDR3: CASSSAGTGDGQTQYF
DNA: TGTGCCAGCAGCTCTGCCGGGACAGGGGATGGGCAGACCCAGTACTTC

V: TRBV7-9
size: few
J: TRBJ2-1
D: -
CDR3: CASSLGAPRSSYNEQFF
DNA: TGTGCCAGCAGCTTGGGGGCCCCGCGTAGCTCCTACAATGAGCAGTTCTTC

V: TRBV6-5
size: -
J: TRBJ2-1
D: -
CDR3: CASSYSSPGLSYEQFF
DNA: TGTGCCAGCAGTTACTCTAGCCCAGGCCTTTCCTACGAGCAGTTCTTC

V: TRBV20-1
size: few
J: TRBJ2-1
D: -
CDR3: CSARVMVASGARTYNEQFF
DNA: TGCAGTGCTAGAGTCATGGTAGCAAGTGGGGCGAGAACCTACAATGAGCAGTTCTTC

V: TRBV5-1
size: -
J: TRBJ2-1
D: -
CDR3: CASGLDGPALGQFF
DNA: TGCGCCAGCGGCTTGGACGGGCCCGCATTAGGGCAGTTCTTC

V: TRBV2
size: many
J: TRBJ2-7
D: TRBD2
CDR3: CASLRVAGGSYEQYF
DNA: TGTGCCAGTTTACGCGTAGCGGGAGGCTCCTACGAGCAGTACTTC

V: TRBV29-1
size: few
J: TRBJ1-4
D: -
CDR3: CSGGELNEKLFF
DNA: TGCAGCGGGGGGGAATTAAATGAAAAACTGTTTTTT

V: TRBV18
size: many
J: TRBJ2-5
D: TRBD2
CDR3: CASTPGLAGRETQYF
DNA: TGTGCCAGCACCCCGGGACTAGCGGGAAGAGAGACCCAGTACTTC

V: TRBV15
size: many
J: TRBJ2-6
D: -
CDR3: CATSRGTAGANVLTF
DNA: TGTGCCACCAGCAGGGGGACGGCTGGGGCCAACGTCCTGACTTTC

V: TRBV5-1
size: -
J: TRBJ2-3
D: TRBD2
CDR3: CASRNLAGSTDTQYF
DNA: TGCGCCAGCAGGAATCTAGCGGGGAGCACAGATACGCAGTATTTT

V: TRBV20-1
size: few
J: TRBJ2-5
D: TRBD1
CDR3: CSASGDSSQETQYF
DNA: TGCAGTGCTAGTGGGGACAGTTCCCAAGAGACCCAGTACTTC

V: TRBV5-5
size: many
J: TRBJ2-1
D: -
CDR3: CASSLAAGPGGDEQFF
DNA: TGTGCCAGCAGCTTGGCTGCGGGTCCCGGAGGGGATGAGCAGTTCTTC

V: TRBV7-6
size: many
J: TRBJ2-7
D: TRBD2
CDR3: CASSLLQRGLAGAYEQYF
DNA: TGTGCCAGCAGCTTACTTCAAAGGGGGCTAGCGGGGGCGTACGAGCAGTACTTC

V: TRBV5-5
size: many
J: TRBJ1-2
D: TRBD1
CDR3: CASSLGPTGADYGYTF
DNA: TGTGCCAGCAGCTTGGGGCCGACAGGGGCGGACTATGGCTACACCTTC

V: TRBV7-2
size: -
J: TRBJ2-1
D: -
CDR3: CATLGTEANEQFF
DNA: TGTGCCACTTTGGGGACTGAGGCTAATGAGCAGTTCTTC

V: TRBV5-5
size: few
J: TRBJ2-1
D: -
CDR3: CASSLSPGANEQFF
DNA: TGTGCCAGCAGCTTGTCTCCAGGGGCCAATGAGCAGTTCTTC

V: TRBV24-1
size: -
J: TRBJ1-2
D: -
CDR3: CATSGPTVAANYGYTF
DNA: TGTGCCACCAGTGGTCCTACAGTCGCCGCTAACTATGGCTACACCTTC

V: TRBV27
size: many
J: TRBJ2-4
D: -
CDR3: CASSSNLAKNIQYF
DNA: TGTGCCAGCAGTTCTAACTTAGCCAAAAACATTCAGTACTTC

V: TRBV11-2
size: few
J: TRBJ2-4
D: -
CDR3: CASSLEGVWNIQYF
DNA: TGTGCCAGCAGCTTAGAGGGGGTATGGAACATTCAGTACTTC

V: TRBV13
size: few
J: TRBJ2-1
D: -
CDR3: CASSLLAGSHNEQFF
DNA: TGTGCCAGCAGCTTACTGGCCGGGTCCCACAATGAGCAGTTCTTC

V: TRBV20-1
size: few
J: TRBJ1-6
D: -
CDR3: CSASWGVNSPLHF
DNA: TGCAGTGCTAGTTGGGGGGTCAATTCACCCCTCCACTTT

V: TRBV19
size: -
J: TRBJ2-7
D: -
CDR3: CAGDSTYEQYF
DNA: TGTGCCGGCGACAGTACCTACGAGCAGTACTTC

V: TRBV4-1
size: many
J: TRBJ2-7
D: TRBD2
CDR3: CASSQEGELAGTYEQYF
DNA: TGCGCCAGCAGCCAAGAAGGAGAACTAGCGGGGACCTACGAGCAGTACTTC

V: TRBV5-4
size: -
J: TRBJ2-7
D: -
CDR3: CASSLGGPTREQYF
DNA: TGTGCCAGCAGCTTGGGGGGACCTACACGCGAGCAGTACTTC

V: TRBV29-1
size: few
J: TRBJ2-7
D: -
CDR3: CSVGGGGGPSYEQYF
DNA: TGCAGCGTTGGCGGAGGGGGGGGTCCGAGTTACGAGCAGTACTTC

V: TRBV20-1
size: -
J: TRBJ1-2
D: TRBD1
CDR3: CSAREGTGGLSDTF
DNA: TGCAGTGCTAGGGAAGGGACAGGGGGCCTCTCGGACACCTTC

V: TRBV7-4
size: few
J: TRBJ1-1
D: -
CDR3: CASSYWRCTEAFF
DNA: TGTGCCAGCAGTTATTGGAGGTGCACTGAAGCTTTCTTT

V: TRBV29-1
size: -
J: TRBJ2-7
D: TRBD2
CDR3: CSVERRDGGDEQYF
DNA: TGCAGCGTTGAAAGACGAGACGGGGGGGACGAGCAGTACTTC

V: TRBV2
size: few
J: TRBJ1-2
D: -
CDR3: CASTIPGGYTF
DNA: TGTGCCAGCACAATCCCGGGTGGCTACACCTTC

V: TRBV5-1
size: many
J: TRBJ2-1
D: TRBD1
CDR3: CASSPRTGGSYNEQFF
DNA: TGCGCCAGCAGCCCTCGGACAGGGGGCTCCTACAATGAGCAGTTCTTC

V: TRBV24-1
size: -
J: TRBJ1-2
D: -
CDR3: CATSAPNRRDGYTF
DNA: TGTGCCACCAGTGCCCCCAACAGGCGTGATGGCTACACCTTC

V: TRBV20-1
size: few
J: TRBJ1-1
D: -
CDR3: CSASLPGRRLTTEAFF
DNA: TGCAGTGCTAGCCTCCCGGGACGGCGCCTAACCACTGAAGCTTTCTTT

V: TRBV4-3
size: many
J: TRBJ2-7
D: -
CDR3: CASSHQGSYEQYF
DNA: TGCGCCAGCAGCCACCAGGGCAGCTACGAGCAGTACTTC

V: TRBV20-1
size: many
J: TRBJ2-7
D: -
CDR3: CSAREPGALSDEQYF
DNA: TGCAGTGCTAGAGAACCGGGAGCCTTATCGGACGAGCAGTACTTC

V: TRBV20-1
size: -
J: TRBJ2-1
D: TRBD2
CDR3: CSAVAPSGSYNEQFF
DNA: TGCAGTGCCGTAGCCCCTAGCGGGAGCTACAATGAGCAGTTCTTC

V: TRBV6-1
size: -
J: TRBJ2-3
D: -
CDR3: CASRNTRGSTDTQYF
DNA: TGTGCCAGCAGGAATACAAGAGGGAGCACAGATACGCAGTATTTT